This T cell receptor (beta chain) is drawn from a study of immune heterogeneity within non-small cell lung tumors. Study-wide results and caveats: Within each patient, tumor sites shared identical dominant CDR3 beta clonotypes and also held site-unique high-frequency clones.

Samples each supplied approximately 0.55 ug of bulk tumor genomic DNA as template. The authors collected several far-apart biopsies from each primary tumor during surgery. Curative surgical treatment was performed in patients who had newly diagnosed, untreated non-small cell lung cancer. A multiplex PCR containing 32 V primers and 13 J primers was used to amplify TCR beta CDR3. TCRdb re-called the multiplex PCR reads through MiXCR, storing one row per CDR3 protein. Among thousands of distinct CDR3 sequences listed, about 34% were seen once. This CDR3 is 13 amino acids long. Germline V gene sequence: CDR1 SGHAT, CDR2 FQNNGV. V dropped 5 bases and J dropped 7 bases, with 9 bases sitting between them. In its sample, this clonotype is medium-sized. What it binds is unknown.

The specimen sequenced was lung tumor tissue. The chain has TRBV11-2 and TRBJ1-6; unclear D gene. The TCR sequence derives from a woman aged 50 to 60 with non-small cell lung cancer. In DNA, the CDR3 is TGTGCCAGCAGCCAAGCCAGGAATTCACCCCTCCACTTT. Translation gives CASSQARNSPLHF.